The next 26 T cell receptor beta chains were all read from a single sample in a study of cytomegalovirus exposure and HLA in healthy donors. The assay was immunoSEQ multiplex PCR, and TCRdb's table has in-frame clones only and misses some. This table has hundreds of thousands of clones, around 87% appearing once. The specimen sequenced was PBMCs. The source is a young woman in good health and CMV-seronegative.

This rearrangement joins TRBV2 to TRBJ2-1, with no clear D. The ends were cut back, 1 base at V and 7 bases at J, with 17 bases in the middle. The CDR3 covers 16 residues. Germline lookup yields CDR1 SNHLY and CDR2 FYNNEI. The CDR3 nucleotides are TGTGCCAGCAGTGAAGATGGAGTAGCACTCAGAAATGAGCAGTTCTTC. It codes for CASSEDGVALRNEQFF.

The gene calls are TRBV7-2 and TRBJ2-7; a possible D gene is TRBD1 (5 bases). CDR3 length: 17 amino acids. Trimming took 2 bases from V and 0 from J, leaving 17 bases between them. CDR1 SGHTA and CDR2 FQGNSA come from the germline V gene. CDR3 in DNA: TGTGCCAGCAGCTTAAGTAGGGGTAGCTGGTTCTCCTACGAGCAGTACTTC. Its protein product is CASSLSRGSWFSYEQYF.

The chain links TRBV9 to TRBJ2-5, with D tentatively TRBD1 (5 bases). Germline loops: CDR1 SGDLS, CDR2 YYNGEE. There are 15 residues in the CDR3. Trimming left V 3 bases short and J 2 bases short, with 14 bases between. The CDR3 reads CASSAGDSKQETQYF. CDR3 in DNA: TGTGCCAGCAGCGCTGGCGACAGCAAGCAAGAGACCCAGTACTTC.

This clone was seen a single time. This chain joins TRBV9 and TRBJ1-2; 10 positions match TRBD1. The V gene's germline CDR1 is SGDLS and CDR2 YYNGEE. V was clipped by 4 bases and J by 8 bases; unmatched bases: 14. The CDR3 consists of 16 residues. This CDR3 is CASSRSGTGDFGGYTF. For the CDR3, the DNA is TGTGCCAGCAGCCGGTCCGGGACAGGGGATTTCGGGGGCTACACCTTC.

The DNA of the CDR3 is TGTGCCAGCTCACCTCGGGGTGGGACCCAGTACTTC. This sequence encodes CASSPRGGTQYF. The chain joins TRBV18 to TRBJ2-5; perhaps TRBD2 as D (5 bases). The CDR3 totals 12 residues. Germline V lookup: CDR1 KGHSH, CDR2 LQKENI. Trimming shortened V by 3 bases and J by 7 bases, and 9 bases separated the two germline ends.

V is TRBV7-2 and J is TRBJ1-5; D unresolved. The CDR3 contains 15 residues. The germline CDR1 and CDR2 sequences are SGHTA and FQGNSA. V was shortened by 5 bases and J by 5 bases, with 16 bases between the two germline ends. CDR3 sequence: CASSPYMLRDQPQHF. CDR3 in DNA: TGTGCCAGCAGCCCGTATATGCTACGAGATCAGCCCCAGCATTTT. Based on the CDR3 plus reference TRBV7-2 and TRBJ1-5, the full variable domain is GAGVSQSPSNKVTEKGKDVELRCDPISGHTALYWYRQSLGQGLEFLIYFQGNSAPDKSGLPSDRFSAERTGGSVSTLTIQRTQQEDSAVYLCASSPYMLRDQPQHFGDGTRLSIL.

The chain has TRBV30 and TRBJ1-1; the D is unclear. This CDR3 region has 12 residues. From germline, CDR1 is GTSNPN and CDR2 SVGIG (reference sequence). Deletions cut 5 bases from V and 1 base from J, with 8 bases between. This chain's CDR3 is CAWGRENTEAFF. The CDR3 nucleotides are TGTGCCTGGGGACGGGAGAACACTGAAGCTTTCTTT. Variable domain in full (rest from reference TRBV30 and TRBJ1-1): SQTIHQWPATLVQPVGSPLSLECTVEGTSNPNLYWYRQAAGRGLQLLFYSVGIGQISSEVPQNLSASRPQDRQFILSSKKLLLSDSGFYLCAWGRENTEAFFGQGTRLTVV.

The CDR3 bases are TGTGCCAGCAGCCGAGACAGGAGCTCCTACAATGAGCAGTTCTTC. Protein product: CASSRDRSSYNEQFF. The chain joins TRBV7-3 to TRBJ2-1, with D possibly matching TRBD1 (6 bases). This CDR3 contains 15 residues. The germline V and J ends were trimmed by 5 bases and 0 bases, with 11 bases remaining between them. Germline V gene data show CDR1 as SGHTA and CDR2 as FQGTGA. Full variable domain (rest looked up from reference TRBV7-3 and TRBJ2-1): GAGVSQTPSNKVTEKGKYVELRCDPISGHTALYWYRQSLGQGPEFLIYFQGTGAADDSGLPNDRFFAVRPEGSVSTLKIQRTERGDSAVYLCASSRDRSSYNEQFFGPGTRLTVL.

This clone was picked up one time. The chain carries TRBV4-1 and TRBJ1-5; D uncertain. Germline V gives CDR1 MGHRA, CDR2 YSYEKL. The CDR3 has 15 residues. Between the trimmed V and J ends, which lost 2 bases and 6 bases, there was a span of 14 bases. CDR3 sequence reads: CASSQSGQVGQPQHF. CDR3 sequence (DNA): TGCGCCAGCAGCCAATCTGGGCAGGTAGGTCAGCCCCAGCATTTT.

The rearrangement uses TRBV4-1 and TRBJ1-6; D is undetermined. The CDR3 runs 15 residues. The ends were cut back, 7 bases at V and 9 bases at J, with 19 bases in the middle. Germline V lookup: CDR1 MGHRA, CDR2 YSYEKL. The CDR3 loop is CASKSLGSKGSPLHF. CDR3 nucleotide sequence: TGCGCCAGCAAAAGCCTGGGGAGCAAAGGTTCACCCCTCCACTTT.

The CDR3 coding sequence is TGTGCCAGCAGTGATAGGGCAGGGGGCACGGGCGAGCAGTACTTC. Its protein product is CASSDRAGGTGEQYF. This rearrangement joins TRBV6-1 to TRBJ2-7; TRBD1 matches 8 bases. Germline loops: CDR1 MNHNS, CDR2 SASEGT. V dropped 3 bases and J dropped 6; count of bases not matched to a gene: 10. The length of the CDR3 is 15 residues.

Details on this clone: The junction and the germline gene differ at one end; a read error may be behind it. V is TRBV7-2 and J is TRBJ2-2, with TRBD1 matching over 7 bases. Germline V gene data show CDR1 as SGHTA and CDR2 as FQGNSA. This CDR3 is 15 amino acids long. CDR3 loop: CASTLWTGNTGELFF. The CDR3 DNA sequence: TGTGCCAGCACCTTATGGACAGGGAACACCGGGGAGCTGTTTTTT.

The rearrangement uses TRBV7-9 and TRBJ1-2; D ambiguous. The CDR3 contains 11 residues. Trimming shortened V by 2 bases and J by 8 bases, and 6 bases separated the two germline ends. Germline V gives CDR1 SEHNR, CDR2 FQNEAQ (reference sequence). The CDR3 is CASSLSLGYTF. The CDR3 DNA is TGTGCCAGCAGCTTATCTCTGGGCTACACCTTC. The full variable domain, rest sourced from reference TRBV7-9 and TRBJ1-2, is DTGVSQNPRHKITKRGQNVTFRCDPISEHNRLYWYRQTLGQGPEFLTYFQNEAQLEKSRLLSDRFSAERPKGSFSTLEIQRTEQGDSAMYLCASSLSLGYTFGSGTRLTVV.

This clone was detected once. The gene calls are TRBV6-1 and TRBJ1-1; 8 nucleotides agree with TRBD1. The length of the CDR3 is 13 residues. Germline loops: CDR1 MNHNS, CDR2 SASEGT. Germline trimming cut 4 bases from V and 4 bases from J; bases unmatched to any gene: 2. This CDR3 reads CASSVTGGTEAFF. In DNA form, the CDR3 reads TGTGCCAGCAGTGTCACAGGGGGCACTGAAGCTTTCTTT.

J is TRBJ2-4 and V is TRBV7-8; TRBD2 aligns across 8 bases. Per the germline V gene, CDR1 is SGHVS and CDR2 is FQNEAQ. CDR3 length: 15 residues. The V and J ends lost 5 bases and 3 bases, in that order; junction bases with no gene match: 6. DNA of the CDR3: TGTGCCAGCAGCAAGGGACTAGGGGGCAAAAACATTCAGTACTTC. Its protein product is CASSKGLGGKNIQYF.

The chain joins TRBV7-9 to TRBJ2-5; TRBD1 agrees at 11 bases. The V gene's germline CDR1 is SEHNR and CDR2 FQNEAQ (reference sequence). CDR3 length: 14 residues. V lost 5 bases and J lost 4; bases outside the gene matches: 3. CDR3 in amino acids: CASSGDRGSETQYF. The CDR3, as DNA: TGTGCCAGCAGCGGGGACAGGGGGTCAGAGACCCAGTACTTC.

The J gene is TRBJ2-5, the V gene TRBV5-1; D is undetermined. The CDR3 consists of 14 residues. V dropped 2 bases and J dropped 5 bases, with 13 bases sitting between them. Looked up from germline, CDR1 is SGHRS and CDR2 is YFSETQ. The DNA of the CDR3 is TGCGCCAGCAGCTTAAGTAGGATCGGGGAGACCCAGTACTTC. This gives the protein CASSLSRIGETQYF.

The chain employs TRBV19 and TRBJ2-3; possible D gene TRBD2, 6 bases. Between the trimmed V and J ends, which lost 5 bases and 6 bases, there was a span of 21 bases. CDR1 is LNHDA, CDR2 SQIVND, per germline (reference sequence). The CDR3 spans 16 residues. The CDR3 DNA reads TGTGCCAGTAGTTCGCCCGGGTCCGGCCGGGGGGATACGCAGTATTTT. Encoded protein: CASSSPGSGRGDTQYF.

The V call is TRBV18, the J call TRBJ1-5; weak D call: TRBD1 (5 bases). Germline V lookup: CDR1 KGHSH, CDR2 LQKENI. The germline V and J ends were trimmed by 2 bases and 4 bases, with 12 bases remaining between them. The CDR3 spans 15 residues. Here the CDR3 reads CASSPMWAGNQPQHF. The CDR3, as DNA: TGTGCCAGCTCACCAATGTGGGCAGGGAATCAGCCCCAGCATTTT.

The chain joins TRBV6-1 to TRBJ1-5; no reliable D call. Germline values: CDR1 MNHNS, CDR2 SASEGT. Between the trimmed V and J ends, which lost 2 bases and 0 bases, there was a span of 11 bases. This CDR3 comprises 16 residues. As DNA, the CDR3 is TGTGCCAGCAGTGAAAGTTTTAGAAATAGCAATCAGCCCCAGCATTTT. This translates into CASSESFRNSNQPQHF.

V gene TRBV10-3 combines with J gene TRBJ1-5; a weak D match, TRBD1 (5 bases). The length of the CDR3 is 15 residues. V lost 2 bases to trimming and J lost 7 bases, with 15 bases between them. Germline loops: CDR1 ENHRY, CDR2 SYGVKD. Here the CDR3 reads CAISETQELGQPQHF. CDR3 DNA sequence: TGTGCCATCAGTGAGACACAGGAGCTGGGCCAGCCCCAGCATTTT.

This clone appeared once. This chain connects TRBV28 to TRBJ2-7, with 8 bases lining up with TRBD2. Germline V gives CDR1 MDHEN, CDR2 SYDVKM. The junction had 1 base not matched to a gene; V was cut back by 3 bases and J by 6 bases. CDR3 length: 12 amino acids. The CDR3 sequence: CASSFGGGEQYF. The CDR3 bases are TGTGCCAGCAGTTTCGGGGGGGGCGAGCAGTACTTC.

The chain employs TRBV13 and TRBJ2-7, with 7 bases matching TRBD2. Trimming at V came to 5 bases and at J to 0 bases, leaving 10 bases not matched to a gene. Germline V gene lookup returns CDR1 PRHDT and CDR2 FYEKMQ (reference sequence). This CDR3 spans 16 amino acids. The chain's CDR3 is CASSEWASGSSYEQYF. The CDR3 nucleotides are TGTGCCAGCAGCGAATGGGCTAGCGGCAGCTCCTACGAGCAGTACTTC. Complete variable domain (other parts from reference TRBV13 and TRBJ2-7): AAGVIQSPRHLIKEKRETATLKCYPIPRHDTVYWYQQGPGQDPQFLISFYEKMQSDKGSIPDRFSAQQFSDYHSELNMSSLELGDSALYFCASSEWASGSSYEQYFGPGTRLTVT.

This chain links TRBV6-5 with TRBJ2-7, with TRBD2 identical over 10 bases. CDR1 is MNHEY and CDR2 is SVGAGI in the germline V gene. Losses at the gene ends were 2 bases for V and 7 bases for J; bases not matched to a gene: 8. The CDR3 is 15 residues long. The CDR3 DNA is TGTGCCAGCAGTTACCTCATAGCGGGAGGAGGGGAGCAGTACTTC. It encodes CASSYLIAGGGEQYF.

The V call is TRBV5-4, the J call TRBJ2-2; 13 positions match TRBD2. Germline CDR1 and CDR2: SGHNT and YYREEE (reference sequence). The CDR3 loop spans 15 amino acids. The junction had 4 bases not matched to a gene; V was cut back by 2 bases and J by 9 bases. CDR3 DNA sequence: TGTGCCAGCAGCTTAGGACTAGCGGGAGACAGGGAGCTGTTTTTT. It yields the protein CASSLGLAGDRELFF.

J is TRBJ1-1 and V is TRBV10-3, with 7 bases aligning to TRBD1. CDR3 length: 16 amino acids. V shed 6 bases, J shed 7 bases, and the junction held 17 bases outside the gene matches. CDR1 and CDR2 (germline): ENHRY, SYGVKD. Written as DNA, the CDR3 is TGTGCCATCAGGGAACAGGGGTCTAAACGGAATGGTGAAGCTTTCTTT. Translated, it gives CAIREQGSKRNGEAFF.